Each of the 8 T cell receptor beta chains below was sequenced from the same sample in a study of Ad26.COV2.S vaccination and SARS-CoV-2 variants. Assay used: immunoSEQ multiplex PCR; TCRdb lists only in-frame clones, some missing. Seen here are around 370,000 clones, just over 90% observed once, and the top ten hold about 3.8%. Sequenced here: peripheral blood, sampled after recovery from COVID-19. These receptors were taken from a human donor who had recovered from COVID-19.

The chain's CDR3 is CAISVTDGYTF. The CDR3 DNA sequence: TGTGCCATCAGTGTGACAGATGGCTACACCTTC. V usage is TRBV10-3 and J usage is TRBJ1-2, with D maybe TRBD1 (5 bases). Trimming stripped 4 bases from V and 6 bases from J, with 6 bases between. Germline CDR1 and CDR2: ENHRY and SYGVKD. CDR3 length equals 11 residues.

The V call is TRBV10-2, the J call TRBJ2-1, with 11 bases that match TRBD2. The CDR3 is 15 residues long. In germline, CDR1 is WSHSY, CDR2 SAAADI. V gave up 4 bases and J gave up 6 bases; unmatched junction bases: 5. The chain's CDR3 is CASSGSGGALNEQFF. CDR3 bases: TGCGCCAGCAGTGGTAGCGGGGGGGCCCTCAATGAGCAGTTCTTC.

Only one count was recorded for this clone. The chain recombines TRBV5-6 with TRBJ2-7, with unresolved D. CDR3 length equals 17 residues. V was clipped by 1 base and J by 3 bases, with 20 bases between them. Germline CDR1 reads SGHDT; CDR2 reads YYEEEE. CDR3 in DNA: TGTGCCAGCAGCTTGTTGGACGCAGCCCAGAGAAACTACGAGCAGTACTTC. It yields the protein CASSLLDAAQRNYEQYF.

The chain has TRBV11-2 and TRBJ1-6; 9 bases match TRBD1. Trimming took 3 bases from V and 7 from J; bases not matched to a gene: 1. The CDR3 is made up of 14 amino acids. Per germline, CDR1 SGHAT and CDR2 FQNNGV. The CDR3 is CASSFGQGNSPLHF. The CDR3 bases are TGTGCCAGCAGCTTCGGACAGGGGAATTCACCCCTCCACTTT.

This chain joins TRBV2 and TRBJ2-1; D not certain. Germline CDR1 and CDR2: SNHLY and FYNNEI. Trimming shortened V by 7 bases and J by 15 bases, and 22 bases separated the two germline ends. The CDR3 loop spans 13 amino acids. CDR3 bases: TGTGCCAGCACCCCACCCACGGGCTTCGCGCCGTTCTTC. Amino acid sequence: CASTPPTGFAPFF.

The CDR3 loop is CASSRSYSNQPQHF. For the CDR3, the DNA is TGTGCCAGCTCACGAAGTTATAGCAATCAGCCCCAGCATTTT. The chain carries TRBV18 and TRBJ1-5; D unclear. Deletions cut 4 bases from V and 0 bases from J, with 7 bases between. The germline V gene encodes CDR1 KGHSH and CDR2 LQKENI. This CDR3 spans 14 amino acids.

The rearrangement joins TRBV12-3 or TRBV12-4 to TRBJ1-6, with D tentatively TRBD1 (5 bases). The V end lost 3 bases, the J end lost 10 bases, and 10 bases lay between the germline ends. The CDR3 contains 13 residues. CDR3 protein: CASSFYGGSPLHF. CDR3 DNA sequence: TGTGCCAGCAGTTTTTATGGGGGGTCACCCCTCCACTTT.

This sequence joins TRBV18 and TRBJ1-1, with D possibly being TRBD1 (5 bases). The CDR3 runs 14 residues. The germline V gene has CDR1 KGHSH and CDR2 LQKENI. Trimming removed 4 bases at V and 6 bases at J, with 15 bases between. This chain's CDR3 is CASSLNRLASEAFF. The DNA of the CDR3 is TGTGCCAGCTCACTGAACAGGCTAGCATCTGAAGCTTTCTTT.